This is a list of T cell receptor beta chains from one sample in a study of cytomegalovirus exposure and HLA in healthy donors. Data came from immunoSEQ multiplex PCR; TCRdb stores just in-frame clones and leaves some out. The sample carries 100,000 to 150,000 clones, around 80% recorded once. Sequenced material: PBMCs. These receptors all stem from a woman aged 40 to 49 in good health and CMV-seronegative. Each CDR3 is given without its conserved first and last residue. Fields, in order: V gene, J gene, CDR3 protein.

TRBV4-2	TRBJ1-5	ASSQDRGNQPQH
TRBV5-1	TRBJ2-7	ASSLVPGQGAYEQY
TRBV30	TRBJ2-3	AWSRGGDSTDTQY
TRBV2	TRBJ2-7	ASSSQGVEQY
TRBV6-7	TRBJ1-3	ASSYSVRGSGGNTIY
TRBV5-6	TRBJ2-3	ASSLRKGQGWGTDTQY
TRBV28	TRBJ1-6	ASNKQLGDSPLH
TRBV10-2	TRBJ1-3	ASSGDRTSGNTIY
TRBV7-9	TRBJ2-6	ASNSGSAYNVLT
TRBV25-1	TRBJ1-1	ASGPGTGAEAF
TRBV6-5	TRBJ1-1	ASSYSGTRSTEAF
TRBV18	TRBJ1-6	ASSPFRTDNSPLH
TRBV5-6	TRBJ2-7	ASSFGAGNEQY
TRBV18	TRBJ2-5	ASSPGGGPGQETQY
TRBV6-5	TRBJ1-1	ASSLFQGASSTEAF
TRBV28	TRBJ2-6	ASSPGATSGANVLT
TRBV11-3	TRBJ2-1	ASSARDSDEQF
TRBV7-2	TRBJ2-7	ASSSLRGVSYEQY
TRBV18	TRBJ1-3	ASSPSVSGNTIY
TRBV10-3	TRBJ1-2	AISEWEETNYGYT
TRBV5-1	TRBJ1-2	ASSLDTGGDGYT
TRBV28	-	ASSLGQSYEQY
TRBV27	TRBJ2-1	ASSSRLAGGVNEQF
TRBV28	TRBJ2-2	ASSEDRAPGELF
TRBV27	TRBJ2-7	ASKGRGYYEQY
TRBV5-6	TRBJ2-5	ASSLGYEETQY
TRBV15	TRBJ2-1	ATSREAGVHNEQF
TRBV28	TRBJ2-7	ASSPPGASLYEQY
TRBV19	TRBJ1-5	ASSLGTGNSNQPQH
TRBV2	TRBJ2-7	ASSEGRVVYEQY
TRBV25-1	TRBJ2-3	ASSDRDRGKDTQY
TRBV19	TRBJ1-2	ASIGGQYYGYT
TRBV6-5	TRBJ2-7	ASSYTRSSYEQY
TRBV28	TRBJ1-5	ASSVQGPNQPQH